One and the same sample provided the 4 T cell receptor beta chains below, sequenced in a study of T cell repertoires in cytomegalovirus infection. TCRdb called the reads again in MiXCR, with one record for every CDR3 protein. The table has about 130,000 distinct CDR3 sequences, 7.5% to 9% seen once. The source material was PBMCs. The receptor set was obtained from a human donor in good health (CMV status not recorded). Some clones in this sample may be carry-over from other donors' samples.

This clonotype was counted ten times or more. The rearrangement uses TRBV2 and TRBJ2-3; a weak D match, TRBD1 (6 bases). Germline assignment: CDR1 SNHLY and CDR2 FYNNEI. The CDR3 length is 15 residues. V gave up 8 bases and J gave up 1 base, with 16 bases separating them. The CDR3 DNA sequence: TGTGCCAGCCGACCACAGGGTTTGGGCACAGATACGCAGTATTTT. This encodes CASRPQGLGTDTQYF. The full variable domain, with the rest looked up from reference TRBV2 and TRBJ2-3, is EPEVTQTPSHQVTQMGQEVILRCVPISNHLYFYWYRQILGQKVEFLVSFYNNEISEKSEIFDDQFSVERPDGSNFTLKIRSTKLEDSAMYFCASRPQGLGTDTQYFGPGTRLTVL.

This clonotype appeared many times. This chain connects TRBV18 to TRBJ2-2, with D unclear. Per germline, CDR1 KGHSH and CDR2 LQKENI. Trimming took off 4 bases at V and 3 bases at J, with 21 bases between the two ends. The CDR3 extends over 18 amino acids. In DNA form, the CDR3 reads TGTGCCAGCTCACGCTCCGATTCCGGGCAGTCGCACACCGGGGAGCTGTTTTTT. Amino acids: CASSRSDSGQSHTGELFF.

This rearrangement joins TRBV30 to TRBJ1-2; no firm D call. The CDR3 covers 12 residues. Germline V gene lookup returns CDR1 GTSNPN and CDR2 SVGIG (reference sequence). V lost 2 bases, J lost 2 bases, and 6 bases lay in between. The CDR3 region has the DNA TGTGCCTGGAGTCAAGGCAACTATGGCTACACCTTC. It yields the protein CAWSQGNYGYTF.

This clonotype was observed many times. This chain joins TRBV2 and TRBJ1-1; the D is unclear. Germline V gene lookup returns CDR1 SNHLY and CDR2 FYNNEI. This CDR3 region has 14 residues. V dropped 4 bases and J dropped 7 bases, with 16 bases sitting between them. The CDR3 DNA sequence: TGTGCCAGCAGTGTCCAATATAAAGGAGGTGAAGCTTTCTTT. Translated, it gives CASSVQYKGGEAFF.